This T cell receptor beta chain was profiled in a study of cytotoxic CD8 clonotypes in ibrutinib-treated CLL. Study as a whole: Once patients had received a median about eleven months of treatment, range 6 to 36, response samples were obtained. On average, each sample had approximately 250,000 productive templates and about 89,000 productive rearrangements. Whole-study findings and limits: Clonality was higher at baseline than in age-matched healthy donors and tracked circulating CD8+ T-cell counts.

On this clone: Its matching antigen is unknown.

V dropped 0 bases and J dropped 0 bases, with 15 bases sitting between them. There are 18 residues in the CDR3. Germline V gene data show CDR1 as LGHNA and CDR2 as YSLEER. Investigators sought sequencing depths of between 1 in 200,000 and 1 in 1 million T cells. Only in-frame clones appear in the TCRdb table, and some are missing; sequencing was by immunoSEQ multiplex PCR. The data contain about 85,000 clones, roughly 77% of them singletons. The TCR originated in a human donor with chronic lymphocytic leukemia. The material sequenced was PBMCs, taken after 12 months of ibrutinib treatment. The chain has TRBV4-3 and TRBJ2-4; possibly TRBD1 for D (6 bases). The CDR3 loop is CASSQDGGHPLAKNIQYF. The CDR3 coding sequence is TGCGCCAGCAGCCAAGATGGGGGACACCCTCTAGCCAAAAACATTCAGTACTTC.